A single sample gave rise to the 27 T cell receptor beta chains below, sequenced in a study of T cells in Graves' hyperthyroidism and ophthalmopathy. The CDR3 regions of TCR beta were amplified from RNA transcripts. An initial round of RT-PCR targeting the TCR CDR3 relied on the HTBI primer set. TCRdb reprocessed the multiplex PCR reads via MiXCR and lists one record per CDR3 protein. There are about 400,000 distinct CDR3 sequences in the sample; around 15% occur only once, and around 27% lies in the top ten. Sample: blood. The receptors shown here come from a man in his fifties or sixties with Graves' ophthalmopathy.

This sequence joins TRBV29-1 and TRBJ2-5; D possibly matches TRBD1 or TRBD2 (7 bases each). CDR3 length: 12 residues. Germline V gene sequence: CDR1 SQVTM, CDR2 ANQGSEA. V lost 7 bases and J 4 bases, leaving 13 bases between the germline ends. CDR3 sequence (DNA): TGCAGCGCTGGGGGGGACAGAGAGACCCAGTACTTC. This codes for CSAGGDRETQYF. Variable domain in full (rest from reference TRBV29-1 and TRBJ2-5): SAVISQKPSRDICQRGTSLTIQCQVDSQVTMMFWYRQQPGQSLTLIATANQGSEATYESGFVIDKFPISRPNLTFSTLTVSNMSPEDSSIYLCSAGGDRETQYFGPGTRLLVL.

In this sample, this clonotype turned up many times. This chain joins TRBV6-1 and TRBJ2-7; no firm D call. The V gene lost 6 bases and the J gene lost 0 bases, with 18 bases spanning the gap. CDR1 is MNHNS and CDR2 is SASEGT in the germline V gene. The CDR3 is 16 residues long. DNA for the CDR3: TGTGCCAGCAGCAGCCTCCACGGAGAAGTCTCCTACGAGCAGTACTTC. It translates to CASSSLHGEVSYEQYF.

This clonotype has at least ten counts. The chain is built from TRBV3-1 and TRBJ2-7; 7 nucleotides align to TRBD2. The CDR3 extends over 12 amino acids. Germline lookup yields CDR1 LGHDT and CDR2 YNNKEL (reference sequence). V lost 4 bases to trimming and J lost 7 bases; unmatched junction nucleotides: 4. CDR3 residues: CASSPSGGEQYF. Here the CDR3 DNA reads TGTGCCAGCAGCCCCTCCGGGGGGGAGCAGTACTTC.

This clonotype has a handful of counts. The chain recombines TRBV20-1 with TRBJ2-1, with a weak D call TRBD2 (6 bases). The CDR3 has 15 residues. The V end was cut by 5 bases, the J end by 7 bases, with 21 bases between. Looked up from germline, CDR1 is DFQATT and CDR2 is SNEGSKA (reference sequence). CDR3 coding DNA: TGCAGTGCTGGGGGTCGTTTGGCGGGATTTAATGAGCAGTTCTTC. Protein: CSAGGRLAGFNEQFF.

This clonotype appeared many times. This chain joins TRBV11-1 and TRBJ2-2; no reliable D call. The V gene lost 5 bases and the J gene lost 4 bases, with 11 bases spanning the gap. The CDR3 loop spans 14 amino acids. Germline-derived CDR1 and CDR2 are SGHAT and FQDESV (reference sequence). The DNA for the CDR3 is TGTGCCAGCAGCCAGGATCAAAGCACCGGGGAGCTGTTTTTT. Amino acid sequence: CASSQDQSTGELFF.

This chain connects TRBV27 to TRBJ1-5; D unresolved. CDR3 length: 14 amino acids. Germline CDR1 and CDR2: MNHEY and SMNVEV (reference sequence). V lost 7 bases and J lost 0, with 10 bases in between. CDR3 region: CASTNSLSNQPQHF. In DNA form, the CDR3 reads TGTGCCAGCACTAACTCTCTTAGCAATCAGCCCCAGCATTTT.

This clonotype showed up many times. V is TRBV30 and J is TRBJ2-1, with 8 bases lining up with TRBD2. The V segment lost 0 bases and the J segment 3 bases; nucleotides outside the gene matches: 7. CDR1 and CDR2 (germline): GTSNPN, SVGIG (reference sequence). There are 16 residues in the CDR3. CDR3 DNA: TGTGCCTGGAGTGTAACGGCGGGAGGCCTCTACAATGAGCAGTTCTTC. Its protein is CAWSVTAGGLYNEQFF. The full variable domain, in which reference TRBV30 and TRBJ2-1 provide the parts outside the CDR3, is SQTIHQWPATLVQPVGSPLSLECTVEGTSNPNLYWYRQAAGRGLQLLFYSVGIGQISSEVPQNLSASRPQDRQFILSSKKLLLSDSGFYLCAWSVTAGGLYNEQFFGPGTRLTVL.

This clonotype was recorded many times. This chain joins TRBV7-9 and TRBJ2-2; D ambiguous. Trimming removed 5 bases from V and 4 bases from J, with 8 bases in between. Germline lookup yields CDR1 SEHNR and CDR2 FQNEAQ (reference sequence). The CDR3 is made up of 13 amino acids. The CDR3 here is CASSIDVTGELFF. The DNA for the CDR3 is TGTGCCAGCAGCATAGACGTCACCGGGGAGCTGTTTTTT. The entire variable domain, with the rest obtained from reference TRBV7-9 and TRBJ2-2, is as follows: DTGVSQNPRHKITKRGQNVTFRCDPISEHNRLYWYRQTLGQGPEFLTYFQNEAQLEKSRLLSDRFSAERPKGSFSTLEIQRTEQGDSAMYLCASSIDVTGELFFGEGSRLTVL.

This clonotype was counted at least ten times. The chain has TRBV5-4 and TRBJ2-1; 8 bases fit TRBD2. From germline, CDR1 is SGHNT and CDR2 YYREEE (reference sequence). V was pared by 3 bases and J by 9 bases, with 11 bases of the junction left unmatched. This CDR3 contains 15 residues. CDR3 sequence: CASSWAGTSMVEQFF. CDR3 nucleotide sequence: TGTGCCAGCAGCTGGGCCGGGACTAGTATGGTTGAGCAGTTCTTC.

The V and J genes are TRBV11-2 and TRBJ2-1; a possible D gene is TRBD1 (5 bases). V shed 1 base and J shed 8 bases, with 15 bases lying between them. The CDR3 runs 15 residues. Germline loops: CDR1 SGHAT, CDR2 FQNNGV. CDR3 amino acids: CASSLGWTPRDEQFF. Written as DNA, the CDR3 is TGTGCCAGCAGCTTAGGGTGGACGCCCAGGGATGAGCAGTTCTTC.

The chain links TRBV10-3 to TRBJ2-7; D gene ambiguous. The V end was cut by 3 bases, the J end by 6 bases, with 12 bases between. This CDR3 spans 13 amino acids. Germline CDR1 is ENHRY and CDR2 is SYGVKD. The CDR3 reads CAISEANWGEQYF. The DNA for the CDR3 is TGTGCCATCAGTGAAGCGAACTGGGGCGAGCAGTACTTC.

The sample holds many counts of this clonotype. V gene TRBV3-1 combines with J gene TRBJ2-7, with 9 bases lining up with TRBD2. This CDR3 region has 15 residues. Germline CDR1 LGHDT, CDR2 YNNKEL (reference sequence). Trimming removed 1 base from V and 1 base from J; junction bases left unmatched: 2. The CDR3 region has the DNA TGTGCCAGCAGCCAAGCAGCGGGAGGATCCTACGAGCAGTACTTC. Encoded protein: CASSQAAGGSYEQYF.

This clonotype was seen ten or more times. The chain carries TRBV6-5 and TRBJ2-1, with 12 bases matching TRBD2. The CDR3 consists of 18 residues. Germline lookup yields CDR1 MNHEY and CDR2 SVGAGI. V lost 2 bases, J lost 11 bases, and 16 bases stayed unmatched. The CDR3 DNA follows: TGTGCCAGCAGTTACGCGACTAGCGGGAGAGACTCCTTGGGTCAGCAGTTCTTC. Translation: CASSYATSGRDSLGQQFF.

This clonotype was recorded many times. The chain combines TRBV4-1 with TRBJ2-1; the match to TRBD2 covers 9 bases. The J segment lost 8 bases and the V segment lost 1 base, leaving 6 bases of the junction unmatched. The length of the CDR3 is 15 residues. Germline values: CDR1 MGHRA, CDR2 YSYEKL. CDR3: CASSQGTSAWDEQFF. In DNA form, the CDR3 reads TGCGCCAGCAGCCAAGGGACTAGCGCGTGGGATGAGCAGTTCTTC.

The V call is TRBV15, the J call TRBJ2-3, with D tentatively TRBD2 (6 bases). CDR3 length equals 11 residues. V lost 5 bases and J lost 6, with 6 bases in between. Germline V gene lookup returns CDR1 LNHNV and CDR2 YYDKDF (reference sequence). CDR3 DNA sequence: TGTGCCACCAGCGGGGGGGATACGCAGTATTTT. This gives the protein CATSGGDTQYF.

Details on this clonotype: Possible read error: a much larger clone is one base away. The CDR3 DNA reads TGTGCCGGCAGTTTTGCCGGACCCCGTTCCGAGCAGTACTTC. Amino acids: CAGSFAGPRSEQYF. The rearrangement joins TRBV27 to TRBJ2-7, with D unresolved. There are 14 residues in the CDR3. Germline loops: CDR1 MNHEY, CDR2 SMNVEV (reference sequence).

V usage is TRBV10-2 and J usage is TRBJ2-3; TRBD2 agrees at 12 bases. The CDR3 loop spans 15 amino acids. CDR1 is WSHSY, CDR2 SAAADI, per germline. Trimming removed 7 bases from V and 4 bases from J; junction bases left unmatched: 6. The CDR3 region is CASTSGRAGPDTQYF. Here the CDR3 DNA reads TGCGCCAGCACTAGCGGGAGGGCCGGCCCAGATACGCAGTATTTT.

This clonotype was observed many times. This chain links TRBV11-3 with TRBJ2-2; D gene uncertain. Germline-derived CDR1 and CDR2 are SGHNT and YENEEA. The CDR3 is 13 residues long. Trimming cost V 5 bases and J 3 bases, with 7 bases left between them. CDR3 bases: TGTGCCAGCAGCCCCTACTACACCGGGGAGCTGTTTTTT. Protein sequence: CASSPYYTGELFF.

This clonotype was detected many times. The chain combines TRBV7-9 with TRBJ2-7; 7 positions agree with TRBD1. This CDR3 has 14 amino acids. The germline V gene has CDR1 SEHNR and CDR2 FQNEAQ (reference sequence). V was pared by 5 bases and J by 3 bases, with 7 bases of the junction left unmatched. The CDR3 DNA is TGTGCCAGCAGCCAATTGACAGGGTTCTACGAGCAGTACTTC. It specifies CASSQLTGFYEQYF.

This clonotype was detected only a few times. The rearrangement links TRBV5-5 to TRBJ1-6, with a weak D call TRBD1 (5 bases). Germline CDR1 is SGHKS and CDR2 is YYEKEE (reference sequence). The CDR3 runs 16 residues. Trimming took off 0 bases at V and 10 bases at J, with 17 bases between the two ends. The CDR3 sequence: CASSLEGSPPASPLHF. The CDR3 DNA reads as TGTGCCAGCAGCTTGGAGGGGTCCCCGCCAGCATCACCCCTCCACTTT.

This clonotype showed up just a few times. The gene calls are TRBV15 and TRBJ1-2, with TRBD1 matching 10 bases. This CDR3 contains 15 residues. CDR1 LNHNV and CDR2 YYDKDF come from the germline V gene (reference sequence). Trimming at V came to 5 bases and at J to 8 bases, leaving 11 bases not matched to a gene. The DNA of the CDR3 is TGTGCCACCAGCGCACCGGGACAGGGGACGGAAGGCTACACCTTC. This translates into CATSAPGQGTEGYTF.

The J gene is TRBJ1-2, the V gene TRBV10-3, with D possibly being TRBD1 (6 bases). The CDR3 consists of 13 residues. Germline CDR1 and CDR2: ENHRY and SYGVKD. The ends were cut back, 4 bases at V and 8 bases at J, with 14 bases in the middle. The CDR3 loop is CAISAQGEEGYTF. The DNA for the CDR3 is TGTGCCATCAGTGCACAGGGTGAAGAGGGCTACACCTTC.

Concerning this clonotype itself: Relative to the germline gene, one junction end is altered; a read error may explain this. The CDR3 here is CACSPGGETQYF. The CDR3 bases are TGCGCCTGCAGCCCGGGGGGAGAGACCCAGTACTTC. The rearrangement uses TRBV5-1 and TRBJ2-5, with 7 nucleotides matching TRBD2. There are 12 residues in the CDR3. Per germline, CDR1 SGHRS and CDR2 YFSETQ.

Comments on this clonotype: Just one base apart from a much larger clone, this may be a read error. The chain links TRBV19 to TRBJ2-1; D assignment may be TRBD1 or TRBD2 (5 bases each). Germline V gene lookup returns CDR1 LNHDA and CDR2 SQIVND (reference sequence). This CDR3 is 15 amino acids long. CDR3 in amino acids: CASSIIPGRINEQSF. The CDR3, as DNA: TGTGCCAGTAGTATAATACCGGGACGAATCAATGAGCAGTCCTTC.

This clonotype was detected a few times. The chain carries TRBV7-2 and TRBJ2-3; D ambiguous. Per the germline V gene, CDR1 is SGHTA and CDR2 is FQGNSA. This CDR3 spans 13 amino acids. V shed 7 bases and J shed 5 bases, with 13 bases lying between them. In nucleotides, the CDR3 is TGTGCCAGCAACTCTTATGGCCGAGATACGCAGTATTTT. The encoded protein is CASNSYGRDTQYF.

The chain has TRBV6-1 and TRBJ2-7; D is uncertain. Looked up from germline, CDR1 is MNHNS and CDR2 is SASEGT. CDR3 length: 11 residues. The V end was cut by 6 bases, the J end by 7 bases, with 10 bases between. CDR3 sequence reads: CASSANNEQYF. The CDR3 nucleotides read TGTGCCAGCAGCGCTAATAATGAGCAGTACTTC.

This clonotype was picked up many times. The chain joins TRBV7-9 to TRBJ2-1, with D possibly matching TRBD1 (6 bases). This CDR3 is built from 15 residues. V was shortened by 2 bases and J by 0 bases, with 8 bases between the two germline ends. Germline V gene lookup returns CDR1 SEHNR and CDR2 FQNEAQ (reference sequence). The CDR3 reads CASSLRGSSYNEQFF. CDR3 coding DNA: TGTGCCAGCAGCTTAAGGGGGAGCTCCTACAATGAGCAGTTCTTC.